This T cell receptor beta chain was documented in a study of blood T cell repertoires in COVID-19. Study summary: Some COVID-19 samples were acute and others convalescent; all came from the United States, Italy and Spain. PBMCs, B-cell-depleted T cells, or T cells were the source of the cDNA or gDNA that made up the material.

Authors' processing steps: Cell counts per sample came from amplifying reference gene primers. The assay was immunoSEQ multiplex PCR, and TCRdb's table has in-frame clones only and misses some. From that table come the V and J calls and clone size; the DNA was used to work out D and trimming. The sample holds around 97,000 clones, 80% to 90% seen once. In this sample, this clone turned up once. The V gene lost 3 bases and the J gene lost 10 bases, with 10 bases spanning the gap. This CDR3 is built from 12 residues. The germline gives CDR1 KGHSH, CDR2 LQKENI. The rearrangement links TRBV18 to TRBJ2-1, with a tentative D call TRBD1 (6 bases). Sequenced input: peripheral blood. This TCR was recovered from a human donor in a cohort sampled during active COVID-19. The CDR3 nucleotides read TGTGCCAGCTCACCGGGTCAGGGGGAGCAGTTCTTC. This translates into CASSPGQGEQFF. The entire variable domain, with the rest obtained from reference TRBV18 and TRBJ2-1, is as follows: NAGVMQNPRHLVRRRGQEARLRCSPMKGHSHVYWYRQLPEEGLKFMVYLQKENIIDESGMPKERFSAEFPKEGPSILRIQQVVRGDSAAYFCASSPGQGEQFFGPGTRLTVL.